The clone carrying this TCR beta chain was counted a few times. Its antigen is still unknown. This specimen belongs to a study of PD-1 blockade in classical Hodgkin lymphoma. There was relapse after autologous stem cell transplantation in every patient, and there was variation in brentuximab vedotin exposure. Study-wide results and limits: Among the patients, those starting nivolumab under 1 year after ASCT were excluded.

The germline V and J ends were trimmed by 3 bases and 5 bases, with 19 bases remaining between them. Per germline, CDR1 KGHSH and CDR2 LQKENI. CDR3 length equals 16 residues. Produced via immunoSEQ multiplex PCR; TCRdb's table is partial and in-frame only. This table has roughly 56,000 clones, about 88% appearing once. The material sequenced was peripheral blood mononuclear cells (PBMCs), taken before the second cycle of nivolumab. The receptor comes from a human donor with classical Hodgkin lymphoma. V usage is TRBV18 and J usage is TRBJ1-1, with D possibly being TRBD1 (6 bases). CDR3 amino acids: CASSPSGQIGRTEAFF. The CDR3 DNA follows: TGTGCCAGCTCACCGAGTGGACAGATCGGGAGGACTGAAGCTTTCTTT.